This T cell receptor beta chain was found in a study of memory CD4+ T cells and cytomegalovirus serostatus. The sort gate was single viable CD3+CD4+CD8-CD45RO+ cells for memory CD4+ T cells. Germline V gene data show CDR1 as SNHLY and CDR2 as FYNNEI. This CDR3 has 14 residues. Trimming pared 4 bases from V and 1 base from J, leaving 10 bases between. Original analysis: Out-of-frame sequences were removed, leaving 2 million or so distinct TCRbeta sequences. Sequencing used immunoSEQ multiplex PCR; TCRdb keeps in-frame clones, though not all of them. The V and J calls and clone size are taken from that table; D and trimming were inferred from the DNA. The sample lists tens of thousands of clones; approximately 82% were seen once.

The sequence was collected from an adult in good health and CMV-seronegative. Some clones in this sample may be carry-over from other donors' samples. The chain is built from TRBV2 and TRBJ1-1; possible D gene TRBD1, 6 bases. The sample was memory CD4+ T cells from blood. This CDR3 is CASSANRANTEAFF. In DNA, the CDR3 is TGTGCCAGCAGTGCCAACAGGGCGAACACTGAAGCTTTCTTT.